This TCR beta chain appears in the sequencing data of a study of blood T cells in healthy people across ages. The ends were cut back, 4 bases at V and 5 bases at J, with 11 bases in the middle. Per the germline V gene, CDR1 is SGHTA and CDR2 is FQGNSA. The CDR3 is 13 residues long. This clonotype has more than one count but fewer than ten. A second PCR, run for 7 to 11 cycles, used a sample-barcoded 5' primer plus a J-beta primer mix. TCRdb independently ran MiXCR on the 5' RACE reads; one entry per CDR3 protein. The sample contains over 1,500,000 distinct CDR3 sequences, 39% of which appear only once.

This TCR was recovered from a human donor in good health. V gene TRBV7-2 combines with J gene TRBJ1-2, with D maybe TRBD1 (6 bases). The specimen sequenced was blood. CDR3 region: CASSWNGQYGYTF. The CDR3 bases are TGTGCCAGCAGCTGGAACGGACAGTATGGCTACACCTTC.